Listed below are T cell receptor beta chains from one sample, sequenced in a study of blood T cell dynamics during melanoma immunotherapy. Here immunoSEQ multiplex PCR was the method, and the copy in TCRdb shows in-frame clones only, minus some. Of approximately 9,600 clones in the sample, about 91% were seen once. Material: blood, obtained from a patient treated with checkpoint blockade. Every receptor here comes from a human donor with melanoma. Both conserved end residues are part of each CDR3. D genes are given only for firm matches. Clone size is shown for a subset of rows, as once, few, many or a class of expanded clone.

j_call | v_call | d_call | clone_size | cdr3_nt | cdr3_aa
TRBJ2-1 | TRBV20-1 | - | - | TGCAGTGCGAGACTAAGCCATGAGCAGTTCTTC | CSARLSHEQFF
TRBJ1-5 | TRBV28 | - | - | TGTGCCAGCGCCCTCCGGACATGGGAGGGTGGTCAGCCCCAGCATTTT | CASALRTWEGGQPQHF
TRBJ2-6 | TRBV7-3 | - | - | TGTGCCAGCAGCTCGAAGACTGGGGCCAACGTCCTGACTTTC | CASSSKTGANVLTF
TRBJ2-3 | TRBV28 | - | - | TGTGCCAGCACCCTGGAAGGAGATACGCAGTATTTT | CASTLEGDTQYF
TRBJ1-2 | TRBV6-5 | - | - | TGTGCCAGCAGTTACCAGGGTAGTGGCTACACCTTC | CASSYQGSGYTF
TRBJ2-2 | TRBV30 | - | - | TGTGCCTGGAGTGTATACCCGGGGGACCTTATCTCCGGGGAGCTGTTTTTT | CAWSVYPGDLISGELFF
TRBJ2-1 | TRBV6-6 | - | few | TGTGCCAGCAGATTGGCGTATGAGCAGTTCTTC | CASRLAYEQFF
TRBJ2-7 | TRBV6-5 | - | - | TGTGCCAGCAGTTACTCGCCGACCACGTGGGACGAGCAGTACTTC | CASSYSPTTWDEQYF
TRBJ1-6 | TRBV2 | - | - | TGTGCCAGCAGTCCGGGACAACCTAATTCACCCCTCCACTTT | CASSPGQPNSPLHF
TRBJ2-7 | TRBV4-1 | - | - | TGCGCCAGCAGAAAACAGGGGCTAGCGGGTACCTACGAGCAGTACTTC | CASRKQGLAGTYEQYF
TRBJ1-5 | TRBV28 | - | once | TGTGCCAGCAGCCAAGACAGCTATCAGCCCCAGCATTTT | CASSQDSYQPQHF
TRBJ2-3 | TRBV27 | TRBD2 | - | TGTGCCAGCAGTCTACGCCTTGGGGGGGGCACAGATACGCAGTATTTT | CASSLRLGGGTDTQYF
TRBJ2-5 | TRBV6-5 | - | - | TGTGCCAGCAGATTACTAGGCTGGGAGACCCAGTACTTC | CASRLLGWETQYF
TRBJ1-1 | TRBV10-3 | - | - | TGTGCCATCCAGAAGACGGCAGACACTGAAGCTTTCTTT | CAIQKTADTEAFF
TRBJ1-5 | TRBV7-2 | - | few | TGTGCCAGCAGCCTAATCGGGCTTTGGGGGGAGCCCCAGCATTTT | CASSLIGLWGEPQHF
TRBJ1-2 | TRBV28 | TRBD1 | - | TGTGCCAGCAGTTCGCAGGGGGCTTATGGCTACACCTTC | CASSSQGAYGYTF
TRBJ2-1 | TRBV18 | TRBD2 | - | TGTGCCAGCTCACCACCGACTAGCGGGACATATGAGCAGTTCTTC | CASSPPTSGTYEQFF
TRBJ2-7 | TRBV20-1 | - | once | TGCAGTGCTAGCCAGTTGTACGAGCAGTACTTC | CSASQLYEQYF
TRBJ2-3 | TRBV2 | TRBD2 | - | TGTGCCAGCAGCTGGCTAGCGGGCACAGATACGCAGTATTTT | CASSWLAGTDTQYF
TRBJ2-2 | TRBV28 | - | - | TGTGCCAGCAGTACCTTCCAGGGCGGTTCTTCCGGGGAGCTGTTTTTT | CASSTFQGGSSGELFF
TRBJ1-2 | TRBV11-1 | - | - | TGTGCCAGCAGCCTTGACAGGAGAAGGGGCTACACCTTC | CASSLDRRRGYTF
TRBJ1-1 | TRBV5-4 | TRBD1 | - | TGTGCCAGCAGCTTGGAAGGGGGACAGGGACTCATGAACACTGAAGCTTTCTTT | CASSLEGGQGLMNTEAFF
TRBJ2-1 | TRBV30 | - | - | TGTGCCTGGAGTTTTGGCGGGACGTTTGTCAATGAGCAGTTCTTC | CAWSFGGTFVNEQFF
TRBJ2-7 | TRBV6-5 | - | - | TGTGCCAGCAGTGAAAGTGGACAGTTATACGAGCAGTACTTC | CASSESGQLYEQYF
TRBJ2-3 | TRBV28 | TRBD2 | - | TGTGCCAGCAGTTTGGGACTACATAGCACAGATACGCAGTATTTT | CASSLGLHSTDTQYF
TRBJ2-7 | TRBV5-6 | - | - | TGTGCCAGCAGCAAATGGAACGAGCAGTACTTC | CASSKWNEQYF
TRBJ2-5 | TRBV13 | - | once | TGTGCCAGCAGCCTCCGGGCCAACAAAGAGACCCAGTACTTC | CASSLRANKETQYF
TRBJ2-7 | TRBV7-6 | TRBD1 | few | TGTGCCAGCAGCTTAGGACAGGGGGACTACGAGCAGTACTTC | CASSLGQGDYEQYF
TRBJ1-2 | TRBV7-8 | - | - | TGTGCCAGCAGCGCGACAGAAAACTATGGCTACACCTTC | CASSATENYGYTF
TRBJ2-1 | TRBV4-1 | TRBD2 | - | TGCGCCAGCAGCAAAGGGCCGGTAGCGGGAACCCTAAATGAGCAGTTCTTC | CASSKGPVAGTLNEQFF
TRBJ2-1 | TRBV7-2 | - | - | TGTGCCAGCAGCCCTACAACACAGGGCGGTGAGCAGTTCTTC | CASSPTTQGGEQFF
TRBJ2-7 | TRBV2 | TRBD1 | - | TGTGCCAGTAAACCGGGACAGGCCTACGAGCAGTACTTC | CASKPGQAYEQYF
TRBJ1-1 | TRBV6-5 | - | - | TGTGCCAGCAGCCCTCAGGGGAAGGGGGGCACTGAAGCTTTCTTT | CASSPQGKGGTEAFF
TRBJ2-7 | TRBV30 | TRBD2 | - | TGTGCCTGGAGTGTAACTAGCGGGAGGAAGACGTACTTC | CAWSVTSGRKTYF
TRBJ2-1 | TRBV9 | TRBD2 | - | TGTGCCAGCAGCGTGAGCGGGGGGAACAATGAGCAGTTCTTC | CASSVSGGNNEQFF
TRBJ1-1 | TRBV30 | TRBD1 | - | TGTGCCTGGGCCGTAGGCAGGACAGGAACTCCTGAAGCTTTCTTT | CAWAVGRTGTPEAFF
TRBJ2-5 | TRBV29-1 | TRBD1 | - | TGCAGCGTTGGCCCAACAGGGGGCGGAAGGGAGACCCAGTACTTC | CSVGPTGGGRETQYF
TRBJ1-1 | TRBV7-9 | - | - | TGTGCCAGCACCCAGCCGGGGATAAGCACTGAAGCTTTCTTT | CASTQPGISTEAFF
TRBJ2-1 | TRBV5-1 | - | - | TGCGCCAGCAGCGTGTCCTCCTCGAACAATGAGCAGTTCTTC | CASSVSSSNNEQFF
TRBJ2-3 | TRBV28 | - | - | TGTGCCAGCAGTTTTAGGGGGGGGACAGATACGCAGTATTTT | CASSFRGGTDTQYF
TRBJ1-5 | TRBV5-1 | - | - | TGCGCCAGCAGCTTGGGGCTGGGAGGGGGCAATCAGCCCCAGCATTTT | CASSLGLGGGNQPQHF
TRBJ2-2 | TRBV13 | - | - | TGTGCCAGCAGAACCACAGGGTTCGCCGGGGAGCTGTTTTTT | CASRTTGFAGELFF
TRBJ1-3 | TRBV21-1 | - | - | TGTGCCAGCAGCAAAAAGGGGGCGGTATTCGGAAACACCATATATTTT | CASSKKGAVFGNTIYF
TRBJ2-2 | TRBV9 | - | - | TGTGCCAGCAGCGTAGAGGTGGGCGGGGAGCTGTTTTTT | CASSVEVGGELFF
TRBJ2-1 | TRBV11-2 | - | - | TGTGCCAGCAGCTCCCGGGACCCCTCCTACAATGAGCAGTTCTTC | CASSSRDPSYNEQFF
TRBJ2-6 | TRBV15 | TRBD1 | - | TGTGCCACCAGCAGAGGGACAGGTGGGGCCAACGTCCTGACTTTC | CATSRGTGGANVLTF